Sequencing of this T cell receptor (beta chain) was carried out in a study of shared clonotypes between healthy human individuals. This clone was observed a few times. Researchers drew on tens of millions of PBMCs for genomic DNA from unsorted samples. The protocol was immunoSEQ multiplex PCR, while the TCRdb copy is restricted to in-frame clones and leaves out a portion. The sample lists 400,000 to 500,000 clones, around 78% occurring once. In germline, CDR1 is SGHTA, CDR2 FQGTGA. V lost 5 bases and J lost 7; bases outside the gene matches: 8. The CDR3 runs to 15 residues. Specimen: PBMCs. V and J are TRBV7-3 and TRBJ2-2; 9 nucleotides align to TRBD1. This TCR was sampled from a woman aged 40 to 49 in good health. Some clones in this sample may be carry-over from other donors' samples. CDR3 coding DNA: TGTGCCAGCAGCCCCGGACAGGGGACGAGCGGGGAGCTGTTTTTT. Protein sequence: CASSPGQGTSGELFF.